A single sample is the source of the 6 T cell receptor beta chains below, sequenced in a study of blood T cell repertoires in COVID-19. Sequenced by immunoSEQ multiplex PCR; TCRdb stores in-frame clones only, minus some. The data show some 60,000 clones, around 87% seen once. The sample was peripheral blood. These receptors were obtained from a man between 65 and 85 years old with acute or convalescent COVID-19.

V gene TRBV28 combines with J gene TRBJ2-7; a possible D gene is TRBD1 (6 bases). Germline loops: CDR1 MDHEN, CDR2 SYDVKM. The V end lost 6 bases, the J end lost 1 base, and 16 bases lay between the germline ends. The CDR3 totals 15 residues. The CDR3 DNA reads as TGTGCCAGCAGCACCCCGGGACACGCATCCTACGAGCAGTACTTC. This gives the protein CASSTPGHASYEQYF.

This clone turned up a few times. The chain has TRBV14 and TRBJ1-2; tentative D call: TRBD1 (5 bases). CDR1 and CDR2 (germline): SGHDN, FVKESK. V lost 3 bases and J lost 5, with 10 bases in between. The CDR3 runs 13 residues. The chain's CDR3 is CASSHQGLYGYTF. Here the CDR3 DNA reads TGTGCCAGCAGCCATCAGGGTTTGTATGGCTACACCTTC.

The chain carries TRBV6-4 and TRBJ2-2; D might be TRBD2 (6 bases). CDR1 is MRHNA and CDR2 is SNTAGT in the germline V gene. This CDR3 region has 18 residues. V lost 4 bases, J lost 3 bases, and 21 bases lay in between. CDR3 sequence reads: CASSVYGHGGIDTGELFF. In DNA form, the CDR3 reads TGTGCCAGCAGTGTGTACGGTCATGGAGGGATAGACACCGGGGAGCTGTTTTTT.

This clone has more than one count but fewer than ten. This chain connects TRBV4-1 to TRBJ2-5, with D maybe TRBD2 (5 bases). V was clipped by 4 bases and J by 0 bases, with 18 bases between them. The CDR3 extends over 17 amino acids. Per germline, CDR1 MGHRA and CDR2 YSYEKL. CDR3 sequence reads: CASSPTRSVTNQETQYF. DNA of the CDR3: TGCGCCAGCAGCCCAACGAGGTCTGTGACTAACCAAGAGACCCAGTACTTC.

V is TRBV9 and J is TRBJ2-4, with D possibly being TRBD2 (5 bases). The germline V and J ends were trimmed by 4 bases and 7 bases, with 15 bases remaining between them. Germline CDR1 and CDR2: SGDLS and YYNGEE. This CDR3 comprises 14 residues. CDR3 in DNA: TGTGCCAGCAGCCCCCGGGGAGTTGGGAACATTCAGTACTTC. Amino acids: CASSPRGVGNIQYF. The whole variable domain, filled in from reference TRBV9 and TRBJ2-4, reads DSGVTQTPKHLITATGQRVTLRCSPRSGDLSVYWYQQSLDQGLQFLIQYYNGEERAKGNILERFSAQQFPDLHSELNLSSLELGDSALYFCASSPRGVGNIQYFGAGTRLSVL.

This sequence joins TRBV7-5 and TRBJ2-7; the D call in the table, TRBD2, was not verified against the DNA. TRBV7-5 is assigned pseudogene status. The CDR3 is 17 amino acids. CDR3 residues: CVRSSRLAGSSSYEQYF. The CDR3 DNA follows: TGTGTCAGAAGCTCACGACTAGCGGGGAGTAGCTCCTACGAGCAGTACTTC.